This entry lists 25 T cell receptor beta chains sequenced from one sample in a study of T cell responses to AZD1222 COVID-19 vaccine (dated by TCRdb to about 2021). The library was generated by the immunoSEQ multiplex PCR assay. The immuneACCESS repertoire file appears here via TCRdb, limited to in-frame rearrangements. These files lack a portion of the clones; in checked studies, under half of the deficit traces to unresolved V genes, and the cause of the others is not known. This sample holds about 84,000 clones; approximately 85% were observed only once. The ten largest clones take up 9.5% to 13% of the sample. The time point label, read with the paper, signifies: about 28 days (+/-7) after the second vaccine dose. Sequenced here: peripheral blood, sampled 28 days after the second AZD1222 dose. Source of these receptors: an adult who received the AZD1222 COVID-19 vaccine.

The chain links TRBV19 to TRBJ1-2; 7 bases are shared with TRBD1. The CDR3 has 13 amino acids. Germline lookup yields CDR1 LNHDA and CDR2 SQIVND (reference sequence). Trimming at V came to 5 bases and at J to 5 bases, leaving 5 bases not matched to a gene. In DNA form, the CDR3 reads TGTGCCAGTAGTCGGGACAGTATATATGGCTACACCTTC. The encoded protein is CASSRDSIYGYTF.

CDR3 region: CASSLVAPAYGRAYEQYF. Written as DNA, the CDR3 is TGTGCCAGCAGCTTAGTAGCCCCCGCTTACGGAAGGGCCTACGAGCAGTACTTC. The chain joins TRBV11-3 to TRBJ2-7, with D unresolved. There are 18 residues in the CDR3. The germline gives CDR1 SGHNT, CDR2 YENEEA. V lost 1 base and J 2 bases, leaving 21 bases between the germline ends.

The rearrangement links TRBV4-3 to TRBJ2-1; TRBD2 aligns across 9 bases. Germline CDR1 and CDR2: LGHNA and YSLEER. V shed 4 bases, J shed 5 bases, and the junction held 9 bases outside the gene matches. The CDR3 covers 16 residues. In nucleotides, the CDR3 is TGCGCCAGCAGCCGAGACAAAGCGGGGGGAGACAATGAGCAGTTCTTC. Protein sequence: CASSRDKAGGDNEQFF.

This clone was picked up one time. The chain has TRBV12-5 and TRBJ2-7; 9 bases agree with TRBD2. The CDR3 extends over 13 amino acids. V dropped 1 base and J dropped 7; count of bases not matched to a gene: 2. Germline CDR1 and CDR2: LGHNT and FRNRAP. CDR3 DNA: TGTGCTAGTGGTTTGGGACTAGCGGCGGAGCAGTACTTC. This gives the protein CASGLGLAAEQYF.

The rearrangement joins TRBV6-5 to TRBJ1-2, with 7 bases identical to TRBD1. The CDR3 totals 13 residues. Unmatched junction bases numbered 2, after V lost 6 bases and J lost 1 base. Germline-derived CDR1 and CDR2 are MNHEY and SVGAGI. DNA for the CDR3: TGTGCCAGCAGAGGACAGGTTAACTATGGCTACACCTTC. Protein product: CASRGQVNYGYTF.

The chain is built from TRBV6-2 or TRBV6-3 and TRBJ2-2, with D uncertain. Deletions cut 1 base from V and 6 bases from J, with 6 bases between. Germline V gives CDR1 MNHEY, CDR2 SVGEGT. The CDR3 length is 13 residues. The CDR3 protein is CASSYWVAGELFF. CDR3 nucleotide sequence: TGTGCCAGCAGTTACTGGGTCGCCGGGGAGCTGTTTTTT.

V usage is TRBV5-6 and J usage is TRBJ1-2; D unresolved. This CDR3 region has 11 residues. From germline, CDR1 is SGHDT and CDR2 YYEEEE. Trimming cost V 2 bases and J 4 bases, with 3 bases left between them. The CDR3 loop reads CASSFRYGYTF. For the CDR3, the DNA is TGTGCCAGCAGCTTTCGCTATGGCTACACCTTC.

The chain uses TRBV12-3 or TRBV12-4 and TRBJ1-3; D not certain. The germline V and J ends were trimmed by 7 bases and 9 bases, with 16 bases remaining between them. The CDR3 covers 13 residues. CDR3 DNA sequence: TGTGCCAGCAATCGGGCCCAGGAGGGCACCATATATTTT. Translation: CASNRAQEGTIYF.

The chain joins TRBV4-3 to TRBJ2-2, with D possibly TRBD2 on 6 matching bases. Trimming removed 0 bases at V and 3 bases at J, with 17 bases between. The CDR3 length is 18 residues. Germline assignment: CDR1 LGHNA and CDR2 YSLEER. CDR3 residues: CASSQDPPAGKHTGELFF. Written as DNA, the CDR3 is TGCGCCAGCAGCCAAGATCCGCCAGCGGGCAAACACACCGGGGAGCTGTTTTTT.

J is TRBJ1-5 and V is TRBV19, with D possibly TRBD1 on 6 matching bases. CDR3 length: 17 residues. Per the germline V gene, CDR1 is LNHDA and CDR2 is SQIVND (reference sequence). V was trimmed by 4 bases and J by 2 bases, leaving 18 bases between them. The CDR3 nucleotides are TGTGCCAGTAGTACCCGTCCTTCACAGGGAGGCAATCAGCCCCAGCATTTT. This sequence encodes CASSTRPSQGGNQPQHF.

The chain employs TRBV6-5 and TRBJ2-5, with D perhaps given as TRBD1 or TRBD2 (6 bases each). CDR3 length equals 12 residues. V was clipped by 6 bases and J by 4 bases, with 9 bases between them. Germline V gives CDR1 MNHEY, CDR2 SVGAGI. As DNA, the CDR3 is TGTGCCAGCAGACAGGGAGGAGAGACCCAGTACTTC. Translation gives CASRQGGETQYF.

This rearrangement joins TRBV5-4 to TRBJ2-5, with a weak D call TRBD1 (5 bases). Per germline, CDR1 SGHNT and CDR2 YYREEE (reference sequence). The CDR3 covers 13 residues. Trimming pared 5 bases from V and 4 bases from J, leaving 12 bases between. CDR3 sequence reads: CASRERTRETQYF. CDR3 in DNA: TGTGCCAGCAGGGAGAGGACAAGAGAGACCCAGTACTTC.

This rearrangement joins TRBV6-2 or TRBV6-3 to TRBJ2-1, with D possibly matching TRBD1 (6 bases). Germline V gene lookup returns CDR1 MNHEY and CDR2 SVGEGT. The CDR3 is 13 amino acids. Deletions cut 2 bases from V and 12 bases from J, with 14 bases between. The CDR3 DNA reads as TGTGCCAGCAGTTACGATCGGCGAGGGGGGCAGTTCTTC. Its translation is CASSYDRRGGQFF.

The CDR3 DNA reads as TGTGCCAGTACCGACACCTCCTACGAGCAGTACTTC. This translates into CASTDTSYEQYF. The chain uses TRBV19 and TRBJ2-7, with D unresolved. Trimming removed 7 bases from V and 0 bases from J, with 7 bases in between. There are 12 residues in the CDR3. Germline loops: CDR1 LNHDA, CDR2 SQIVND (reference sequence).

The table lists this clone with a few counts. The V gene is TRBV12-3 or TRBV12-4, the J gene TRBJ2-3; D gene unclear. The CDR3 is made up of 11 amino acids. Trimming removed 6 bases at V and 3 bases at J, with 4 bases between. The CDR3 region is CASSQTDTQYF. The CDR3 bases are TGTGCCAGCAGCCAAACAGATACGCAGTATTTT.

This chain joins TRBV5-5 and TRBJ1-5; D may be TRBD1 (5 bases). The CDR3 has 13 amino acids. The V gene lost 4 bases and the J gene lost 10 bases, with 15 bases spanning the gap. Per germline, CDR1 SGHKS and CDR2 YYEKEE (reference sequence). CDR3 in DNA: TGTGCCAGCAGCAGGGACCAGCGGGGACCCCAGCATTTT. It translates to CASSRDQRGPQHF.

CDR3 sequence: CASSLGENTEAFF. The CDR3 DNA follows: TGTGCCAGCAGCTTAGGGGAGAACACTGAAGCTTTCTTT. The chain joins TRBV7-9 to TRBJ1-1; no reliable D call. CDR3 length: 13 amino acids. Trimming stripped 1 base from V and 1 base from J, with 4 bases between. The germline CDR1 and CDR2 sequences are SEHNR and FQNEAQ (reference sequence).

This clone is judged medium-sized. V usage is TRBV7-8 and J usage is TRBJ2-7, with a weak D call TRBD2 (7 bases). This CDR3 has 14 amino acids. V was cut by 2 bases and J by 5 bases, with 13 bases left in between. CDR1 is SGHVS, CDR2 FQNEAQ, per germline. CDR3 in DNA: TGTGCCAGCAGCTTATATGTGGGGGGGCACGAGCAGTACGTC. Translation: CASSLYVGGHEQYV.

V and J are TRBV27 and TRBJ2-2; 10 bases are shared with TRBD2. CDR1 and CDR2 from the germline V gene are MNHEY and SMNVEV (reference sequence). The CDR3 sequence is 18 residues long. Unmatched junction bases numbered 8, after V lost 3 bases and J lost 1 base. The DNA of the CDR3 is TGTGCCAGCAGTTTGTCAGGTAGCGGGGGGCTGAACACCGGGGAGCTGTTTTTT. It is translated as CASSLSGSGGLNTGELFF.

The chain joins TRBV15 to TRBJ1-1; the D is unclear. The V gene lost 3 bases and the J gene lost 5 bases, with 10 bases spanning the gap. The CDR3 loop spans 13 amino acids. Germline V gene sequence: CDR1 LNHNV, CDR2 YYDKDF (reference sequence). The CDR3 DNA follows: TGTGCCACCAGCAGGTCAGTGTGGACTGAAGCTTTCTTT. Its translation: CATSRSVWTEAFF.

This chain joins TRBV6-5 and TRBJ1-2; TRBD1 aligns across 10 bases. V was clipped by 0 bases and J by 7 bases; unmatched bases: 5. This CDR3 spans 15 amino acids. Germline CDR1 is MNHEY and CDR2 is SVGAGI. The CDR3 spells CASSYSTGGAGGYTF. The CDR3 nucleotides are TGTGCCAGCAGTTACTCGACAGGGGGCGCGGGTGGCTACACCTTC.

The chain is built from TRBV5-1 and TRBJ1-1, with 9 bases fitting TRBD1. The germline V gene encodes CDR1 SGHRS and CDR2 YFSETQ. The CDR3 loop spans 15 amino acids. The ends lost 0 bases at V and 3 bases at J; junction bases unmatched: 3. In nucleotides, the CDR3 is TGCGCCAGCAGCTTGGTGGGACAGGGAGACACTGAAGCTTTCTTT. Translating it yields CASSLVGQGDTEAFF.

In nucleotides, the CDR3 is TGTGCCAGCTCACCACCGGCACAGGGGAATGAGCAGTTCTTC. Its translation is CASSPPAQGNEQFF. The chain has TRBV18 and TRBJ2-1, with TRBD1 matching over 7 bases. Germline V gene sequence: CDR1 KGHSH, CDR2 LQKENI. Trimming at V came to 0 bases and at J to 7 bases, leaving 3 bases not matched to a gene. This CDR3 has 14 amino acids.

CDR3 in DNA: TGCAGTGCTAGTCCCGGGATCGACTACGAGCAGTACTTC. Its translation is CSASPGIDYEQYF. The rearrangement links TRBV20-1 to TRBJ2-7, with a possible D match to TRBD2 (5 bases). The germline CDR1 and CDR2 sequences are DFQATT and SNEGSKA (reference sequence). Trimming left V 3 bases short and J 3 bases short, with 12 bases between. This CDR3 has 13 amino acids.

The CDR3: CASRGGQGPNSPLHF. DNA for the CDR3: TGCGCCAGCAGGGGCGGACAGGGGCCGAATTCACCCCTCCACTTT. The V gene is TRBV5-1, the J gene TRBJ1-6, with 9 bases that match TRBD1. This CDR3 spans 15 amino acids. The germline gives CDR1 SGHRS, CDR2 YFSETQ. J gave up 7 bases and V 5 bases, and 7 bases lay outside the gene matches.